The entry below gives a single T cell receptor (beta chain) sequence along with its context. Antigen specificity is unknown. These data come from a study of T cell responses to AZD1222 COVID-19 vaccine. Findings and caveats of the study: None of the repertoires were sampled until the peak T cell response had passed. Mostly white British, mostly female donors; authors suggested clonal diversity may be underestimated. Per reports, nearly half of all spike-specific TCRs target regions that are unmutated in variants.

Here immunoSEQ multiplex PCR was the method, and the copy in TCRdb shows in-frame clones only, minus some. There are more than 110,000 clones in the sample; roughly 90% occur only once, and about 3.7% lies in the top ten. From germline, CDR1 is MNHEY and CDR2 SVGAGI. Between the trimmed V and J ends, which lost 7 bases and 1 base, there was a span of 13 bases. This CDR3 region has 14 residues. The sequence came from an adult in good health. The input for sequencing was peripheral blood, taken on day 0 of AZD1222 vaccination. The rearrangement links TRBV6-5 to TRBJ1-1; no firm D call. CDR3 DNA sequence: TGTGCCAGCACCGGACGGCCGAGGAACACTGAAGCTTTCTTT. Translating gives CASTGRPRNTEAFF.